This T cell receptor beta chain was observed in a study of blood T cells in healthy people across ages. Study-wide context: Every two T cells gave about one barcoded beta molecule via template switching.

Through a sample-barcoded 5' primer and a J-beta primer mix, a second PCR was run for roughly 6 to 11 cycles. Any given sample supplied a minimum of 3 million CDR3-containing paired-end reads. From the 5' RACE reads, TCRdb called clonotypes with MiXCR, one entry per CDR3 protein. The table records some 860,000 distinct CDR3 sequences, approximately 60% of them present only once. Study observations and caveats: A greater number of naive CD4+ cells and higher diversity distinguished long-lived donors from aged donors.

The germline V gene encodes CDR1 DFQATT and CDR2 SNEGSKA (reference sequence). The ends lost 5 bases at V and 3 bases at J; junction bases unmatched: 0. This CDR3 comprises 12 residues. Remarks on this clonotype: Its antigen is undetermined.

This TCR derives from a man aged 35 to 55 in good health. V usage is TRBV20-1 and J usage is TRBJ2-7; 11 bases fit TRBD2. The sequenced sample consisted of blood. CDR3 nucleotide sequence: TGCAGTGCTCTAGCGGGAGGCTACGAGCAGTACTTC. Translated: CSALAGGYEQYF.